This T cell receptor (beta chain) derives from a study of blood T cell repertoires in COVID-19. Across the study: Collection of acute and convalescent COVID-19 samples took place in the United States, Italy and Spain. T cells, B-cell-depleted T cells, or PBMCs supplied cDNA or gDNA.

V was cut by 5 bases and J by 3 bases, with 4 bases left in between. The germline CDR1 and CDR2 sequences are SGHTA and FQGNSA. The CDR3 consists of 11 residues. Authors' data handling: Amplified reference gene primers provided the basis for estimating nucleated cell counts. The table came from immunoSEQ multiplex PCR; TCRdb's copy has only in-frame clones and leaves some out. The DNA was the basis for D and trimming; V, J and clone size are from that table. The sample has 300,000 to 350,000 clones, approximately 88% seen once; the top ten hold roughly 8.9%. Enrollment of patients from Seattle took place during active infection, with longitudinal follow-up.

The specimen was peripheral blood. The genes are TRBV7-2 and TRBJ1-1, with unresolved D. The source is a man aged 30 to 45 with COVID-19, enrolled during active disease. The CDR3 bases are TGTGCCAGCAGCCCTTACACTGAAGCTTTCTTT. Its translation: CASSPYTEAFF.